This TCR beta chain was sequenced in a study of shared clonotypes between healthy human individuals. The study's findings and limits: A generally larger estimated richness was seen in naive subsets than in memory subsets. Sharing across four donors was seen in 4.5% to 5.5% of naive CD4 clonotypes.

Libraries were prepared by immunoSEQ multiplex PCR; TCRdb keeps only in-frame clonotypes and omits some of them. The sample contains about 2 million clones, roughly 95% of which appear only once. A remark on this clone: Its antigen is undetermined. The sample has other DNA sequences that encode this CDR3 too.

Germline V gives CDR1 SGHRS, CDR2 YFSETQ. This CDR3 has 13 amino acids. V was trimmed by 2 bases and J by 1 base, leaving 6 bases between them. Cells designated naive CD8 were CD45RO-negative and were positively selected for CCR7, with terminally differentiated effector memory CD45RA+ cells excluded. The TCR originated in a man between 18 and 29 years old in good health. The source material was naive CD8+ T cells sorted from blood. This chain joins TRBV5-1 and TRBJ1-1; D is unclear. The CDR3 DNA reads TGCGCCAGCAGCTTCGGAGGGAACACTGAAGCTTTCTTT. This codes for CASSFGGNTEAFF.